Listed below are T cell receptor beta chains from one sample, sequenced in a study of blood T cell repertoires in COVID-19. Libraries were prepared by immunoSEQ multiplex PCR; TCRdb keeps only in-frame clonotypes and omits some of them. Among under 150,000 clones listed, about 86% were seen once. Specimen: peripheral blood. The receptors shown here come from a woman in her thirties or forties with acute or convalescent COVID-19. The CDR3 runs from the conserved cysteine through the conserved F or W. The D gene is left open where the match is weak. Size values are once, few and many counts, or a class for expanded clones, and some rows have none.

j_call: TRBJ1-1; clone_size: NA; v_call: TRBV18; cdr3_length: 15; d_call: NA; cdr3_nt: TGTGCCAGCTCACCTACGGGAGGCAGAAACACTGAAGCTTTCTTT; cdr3_aa: CASSPTGGRNTEAFF
j_call: TRBJ2-5; clone_size: NA; v_call: TRBV12-3/TRBV12-4; cdr3_length: 13; d_call: NA; cdr3_nt: TGTGCCAGCAGTTTTTCGGGGAAAGAGACCCAGTACTTC; cdr3_aa: CASSFSGKETQYF
j_call: TRBJ1-2; clone_size: few; v_call: TRBV7-9; cdr3_length: 13; d_call: NA; cdr3_nt: TGTGCCAGCAGCGTAGACAGCTTCTATGGCTACACCTTC; cdr3_aa: CASSVDSFYGYTF
j_call: TRBJ1-3; clone_size: once; v_call: TRBV6-2/TRBV6-3; cdr3_length: 15; d_call: NA; cdr3_nt: TGTGCCAGCAGTTATTCCGGGGGTTCTGGAAACACCATATATTTT; cdr3_aa: CASSYSGGSGNTIYF
j_call: TRBJ1-1; clone_size: NA; v_call: TRBV6-1; cdr3_length: 12; d_call: NA; cdr3_nt: TGTGCCAGCAGTGAAGCGGGCAGGGGAGCTTTCTTT; cdr3_aa: CASSEAGRGAFF
j_call: TRBJ1-6; clone_size: NA; v_call: TRBV3-1/TRBV3-2; cdr3_length: 17; d_call: TRBD1; cdr3_nt: TGTGCCAGCAGCCAAGGGGACAGGGGTACGTTGAATTCACCCCTCCACTTT; cdr3_aa: CASSQGDRGTLNSPLHF
j_call: TRBJ1-3; clone_size: few; v_call: TRBV4-2; cdr3_length: 14; d_call: NA; cdr3_nt: TGTGCCAGCAGCCAGAGGGGGACGGGAAACACCATATATTTT; cdr3_aa: CASSQRGTGNTIYF
j_call: TRBJ2-1; clone_size: NA; v_call: TRBV4-3; cdr3_length: 17; d_call: NA; cdr3_nt: TGCGCCAGCAGCCAAGAATCACTAGCTATTTCCTACAATGAGCAGTTCTTC; cdr3_aa: CASSQESLAISYNEQFF
j_call: TRBJ1-1; clone_size: NA; v_call: TRBV5-1; cdr3_length: 13; d_call: NA; cdr3_nt: TGCGCCAGCAGTGGCTTCGAGAACACTGAAGCTTTCTTT; cdr3_aa: CASSGFENTEAFF
j_call: TRBJ2-2; clone_size: NA; v_call: TRBV5-1; cdr3_length: 17; d_call: TRBD2; cdr3_nt: TGCGCCAGCAGCTTTGGACTAGCGGGGGCGAACACCGGGGAGCTGTTTTTT; cdr3_aa: CASSFGLAGANTGELFF
j_call: TRBJ2-1; clone_size: NA; v_call: TRBV27; cdr3_length: 14; d_call: TRBD2; cdr3_nt: TGTGCCAGCAAGGGACTAGCGGGATACAATGAGCAGTTCTTC; cdr3_aa: CASKGLAGYNEQFF
j_call: TRBJ1-4; clone_size: NA; v_call: TRBV7-8; cdr3_length: 13; d_call: NA; cdr3_nt: TGTGCCAGCAGCTTAGGGGGGGTCGAAAAACTGTTTTTT; cdr3_aa: CASSLGGVEKLFF
j_call: TRBJ1-1; clone_size: NA; v_call: TRBV30; cdr3_length: 12; d_call: NA; cdr3_nt: TGTGCCTGGGGGGAAGGAGGTAGAGAGGCTTTCTTT; cdr3_aa: CAWGEGGREAFF
j_call: TRBJ2-3; clone_size: NA; v_call: TRBV5-1; cdr3_length: 11; d_call: NA; cdr3_nt: TGCGCCAGCCGACTCGCAGATACGCAGTATTTT; cdr3_aa: CASRLADTQYF
j_call: TRBJ2-1; clone_size: NA; v_call: TRBV27; cdr3_length: 15; d_call: TRBD2; cdr3_nt: TGTGCCAGCACCCCTCGACTAGCGGGTTACAATGAGCAGTTCTTC; cdr3_aa: CASTPRLAGYNEQFF
j_call: TRBJ2-7; clone_size: NA; v_call: TRBV7-2; cdr3_length: 13; d_call: NA; cdr3_nt: TGTGCCAGCAGCCCCCTTAGCGTCCACGAGCAGTACTTC; cdr3_aa: CASSPLSVHEQYF
j_call: TRBJ1-6; clone_size: NA; v_call: TRBV12-3/TRBV12-4; cdr3_length: 13; d_call: TRBD1; cdr3_nt: TGTGCCAGCAGCCGGGACAGGGTGTCACCCCTCCACTTT; cdr3_aa: CASSRDRVSPLHF
j_call: TRBJ1-5; clone_size: NA; v_call: TRBV3-1/TRBV3-2; cdr3_length: 15; d_call: NA; cdr3_nt: TGTGCCAGCAGCCGTGCCCCCGGGAGCAATCAGCCCCAGCATTTT; cdr3_aa: CASSRAPGSNQPQHF
j_call: TRBJ2-7; clone_size: few; v_call: TRBV9; cdr3_length: 10; d_call: TRBD2; cdr3_nt: TGTGCCTGGGGGGGATACGAGCAGTACTTC; cdr3_aa: CAWGGYEQYF
j_call: TRBJ1-5; clone_size: NA; v_call: TRBV7-2; cdr3_length: 15; d_call: TRBD1; cdr3_nt: TGTGCCAGCAGCTTAATAACAGGGGACAATCAGCCCCAGCATTTT; cdr3_aa: CASSLITGDNQPQHF
j_call: TRBJ2-7; clone_size: NA; v_call: TRBV6-1; cdr3_length: 14; d_call: TRBD1; cdr3_nt: TGTGCCAGCAGTCTGGGGGGACAGGGCTACGAGCAGTACTTC; cdr3_aa: CASSLGGQGYEQYF
j_call: TRBJ2-1; clone_size: NA; v_call: TRBV9; cdr3_length: 15; d_call: TRBD2; cdr3_nt: TGTGCCAGCAGCGTAGCGGCTAGCGGGGTAGATGAGCAGTTCTTC; cdr3_aa: CASSVAASGVDEQFF
j_call: TRBJ2-1; clone_size: NA; v_call: TRBV18; cdr3_length: 17; d_call: TRBD2; cdr3_nt: TGTGCCAGCTCACCCACTGGGACTAGCGGGAGGGCCAATGAGCAGTTCTTC; cdr3_aa: CASSPTGTSGRANEQFF
j_call: TRBJ2-3; clone_size: NA; v_call: TRBV9; cdr3_length: 15; d_call: TRBD2; cdr3_nt: TGTGCCAGCAGCGCACCGACTAGCCGCACAGATACGCAGTATTTT; cdr3_aa: CASSAPTSRTDTQYF
j_call: TRBJ2-1; clone_size: few; v_call: TRBV7-9; cdr3_length: 13; d_call: NA; cdr3_nt: TGTGCCAGCAGTTCCGGGGTGGGCCCACAGCAGTTCTTC; cdr3_aa: CASSSGVGPQQFF